Below, 29 T cell receptor beta chains from the same sample are listed, as sequenced in a study of shared clonotypes between healthy human individuals. Generated by immunoSEQ multiplex PCR, the TCRdb table keeps only in-frame clones and is missing some. The table shows around 690,000 clones, with 80% to 95% occurring only once. The specimen sequenced was memory CD8+ T cells from PBMCs. Subset given: CD45RO+ cells pooled with CCR7-negative TemRA cells. The receptors shown here come from a young man in good health. Some clones in this sample may be carry-over from other donors' samples.

The gene calls are TRBV23-1 and TRBJ2-7; no reliable D call. Being an ORF, TRBV23-1 has a function that is uncertain. This CDR3 is 18 amino acids long. Trimming cost V 8 bases and J 0 bases, with 26 bases left between them. The CDR3: CASALDRPPPPSSYEQYF. The CDR3, as DNA: TGCGCCAGCGCCCTCGATCGACCTCCACCCCCCAGCTCCTACGAGCAGTACTTC.

V is TRBV27 and J is TRBJ2-3; the match to TRBD1 covers 7 bases. Germline V gene data show CDR1 as MNHEY and CDR2 as SMNVEV (reference sequence). The CDR3 consists of 17 residues. V dropped 6 bases and J dropped 2; count of bases not matched to a gene: 14. CDR3 coding DNA: TGTGCCAGCAGCCGCCTGGGTTGGCAGGGGGTCACAGATACGCAGTATTTT. It translates to CASSRLGWQGVTDTQYF.

A few counts support this clone. The chain couples TRBV28 to TRBJ1-5; no clear D gene. This CDR3 spans 12 amino acids. V was pared by 8 bases and J by 10 bases, with 15 bases between. Per the germline V gene, CDR1 is MDHEN and CDR2 is SYDVKM. The CDR3 DNA reads as TGTGCCAGCGTGCGGGCGGTGGGCCCCCAGCATTTT. Its translation is CASVRAVGPQHF.

On this clone: The sample has other DNA sequences that encode this CDR3 too. This chain connects TRBV27 to TRBJ2-1; D unclear. From germline, CDR1 is MNHEY and CDR2 SMNVEV (reference sequence). V gave up 2 bases and J gave up 0 bases, with 8 bases separating them. The CDR3 loop spans 15 amino acids. The CDR3 is CASSLGSSSYNEQFF. The CDR3 coding sequence is TGTGCCAGCAGTTTAGGGTCAAGCTCCTACAATGAGCAGTTCTTC.

J is TRBJ2-2 and V is TRBV28; 7 nucleotides agree with TRBD2. V lost 6 bases and J lost 6; bases outside the gene matches: 10. Germline V gene data show CDR1 as MDHEN and CDR2 as SYDVKM. This CDR3 has 15 residues. In DNA, the CDR3 is TGTGCCAGCAGCCTCCGGGGAGGGCGGGCCGGGGAGCTGTTTTTT. It yields the protein CASSLRGGRAGELFF.

This chain links TRBV4-1 with TRBJ1-1; tentatively, D is TRBD1 (5 bases). The germline V and J ends were trimmed by 5 bases and 1 base, with 11 bases remaining between them. CDR1 MGHRA and CDR2 YSYEKL come from the germline V gene. CDR3 size: 14 residues. The DNA of the CDR3 is TGCGCCAGCAGCTACGGGACCGCGAACACTGAAGCTTTCTTT. Its protein is CASSYGTANTEAFF.

The V and J genes are TRBV5-4 and TRBJ1-2, with 8 bases lining up with TRBD1. This CDR3 region has 17 residues. Per the germline V gene, CDR1 is SGHNT and CDR2 is YYREEE (reference sequence). With 7 bases clipped from V and 8 bases from J, the junction kept 22 bases outside the gene matches. The CDR3 here is CASDDLPTGVEAKGYTF. The CDR3 DNA reads as TGTGCCAGCGACGACCTCCCGACAGGGGTTGAGGCAAAAGGCTACACCTTC.

The V and J genes are TRBV30 and TRBJ2-2; no reliable D call. Deletions cut 3 bases from V and 5 bases from J, with 7 bases between. Germline V lookup: CDR1 GTSNPN, CDR2 SVGIG (reference sequence). CDR3 length: 12 residues. The CDR3 loop reads CAWRVTTGELFF. The CDR3 nucleotides read TGTGCCTGGAGGGTGACAACCGGGGAGCTGTTTTTT.

J is TRBJ2-7 and V is TRBV12-1; the table's D call, TRBD2, was not checked against the DNA. TRBV12-1 represents a pseudogene. This CDR3 has 12 residues. The CDR3 nucleotides read TGTGCCAGCAGCTTCTTCTACTACGAGCAGTACTTC. Protein product: CASSFFYYEQYF.

The chain employs TRBV10-3 and TRBJ2-7; TRBD1 might be the D (5 bases). Germline CDR1 ENHRY, CDR2 SYGVKD. V was cut by 5 bases and J by 4 bases, with 12 bases left in between. The CDR3 extends over 13 amino acids. The CDR3 DNA follows: TGTGCCATCAGTATTGACAGATTATACGAGCAGTACTTC. This encodes CAISIDRLYEQYF.

CDR3 sequence (DNA): TGTGCCAGCAGACCTACCCGGACGGGCACCGGGGAGCTGTTTTTT. It yields the protein CASRPTRTGTGELFF. V and J are TRBV6-5 and TRBJ2-2; D is undetermined. This CDR3 has 15 amino acids. Germline V lookup: CDR1 MNHEY, CDR2 SVGAGI. Deletions cut 6 bases from V and 4 bases from J, with 15 bases between.

The chain combines TRBV5-1 with TRBJ2-1; D is undetermined. The CDR3 length is 17 residues. V gave up 7 bases and J gave up 1 base, with 21 bases separating them. Germline lookup yields CDR1 SGHRS and CDR2 YFSETQ. DNA of the CDR3: TGCGCCAGCTGGTTTGGCCTTTCTCCTAGTTCCTACAATGAGCAGTTCTTC. This encodes CASWFGLSPSSYNEQFF.

This chain connects TRBV15 to TRBJ2-1; the D call may be TRBD1 or TRBD2 (7 bases each). Per the germline V gene, CDR1 is LNHNV and CDR2 is YYDKDF (reference sequence). Trimming cost V 3 bases and J 5 bases, with 17 bases left between them. The CDR3 runs to 16 residues. This CDR3 reads CATSRPPGRGHNEQFF. The CDR3 DNA follows: TGTGCCACCAGCAGGCCCCCGGGGAGGGGGCACAATGAGCAGTTCTTC.

The rearrangement links TRBV7-2 to TRBJ2-2; D tentatively reads TRBD1 or TRBD2 (6 bases each). From germline, CDR1 is SGHTA and CDR2 FQGNSA. CDR3 length: 13 amino acids. V was pared by 5 bases and J by 8 bases, with 12 bases between. CDR3 DNA sequence: TGTGCCAGCAGCCCCGGGGGCTGGGGGGAGCTGTTTTTT. This codes for CASSPGGWGELFF.

The chain carries TRBV5-6 and TRBJ1-2; the match to TRBD1 covers 11 bases. With 4 bases clipped from V and 4 bases from J, the junction kept 12 bases outside the gene matches. Germline assignment: CDR1 SGHDT and CDR2 YYEEEE. The CDR3 covers 17 residues. CDR3 nucleotide sequence: TGTGCCAGCAGCCAACAGTGGGACAGGGGGGTTATCTATGGCTACACCTTC. Amino acids: CASSQQWDRGVIYGYTF.

This clone was seen a single time. The chain couples TRBV5-5 to TRBJ1-1, with 8 bases lining up with TRBD1. Germline V gene sequence: CDR1 SGHKS, CDR2 YYEKEE (reference sequence). CDR3 length: 14 amino acids. The junction had 11 bases not matched to a gene; V was cut back by 3 bases and J by 10 bases. CDR3 sequence: CASSSRQGRRRAFF. Here the CDR3 DNA reads TGTGCCAGCAGCTCACGACAGGGGCGAAGGCGAGCTTTCTTT. The entire variable domain, with the rest obtained from reference TRBV5-5 and TRBJ1-1, is as follows: DAGVTQSPTHLIKTRGQQVTLRCSPISGHKSVSWYQQVLGQGPQFIFQYYEKEERGRGNFPDRFSARQFPNYSSELNVNALLLGDSALYLCASSSRQGRRRAFFGQGTRLTVV.

J is TRBJ1-2 and V is TRBV15; perhaps TRBD1 as D (6 bases). Trimming cost V 2 bases and J 5 bases, with 18 bases left between them. The CDR3 covers 16 residues. Per germline, CDR1 LNHNV and CDR2 YYDKDF (reference sequence). The CDR3 region has the DNA TGTGCCACCAGCAGACGCGTATCGGGGGGCGGGTATGGCTACACCTTC. Residues: CATSRRVSGGGYGYTF.

The rearrangement joins TRBV7-9 to TRBJ2-5; D uncertain. V was trimmed by 5 bases and J by 2 bases, leaving 3 bases between them. Germline-derived CDR1 and CDR2 are SEHNR and FQNEAQ (reference sequence). The CDR3 runs 11 residues. The CDR3 protein is CASSEQETQYF. In DNA form, the CDR3 reads TGTGCCAGCAGCGAGCAAGAGACCCAGTACTTC. Full variable domain (outside the CDR3, taken from reference TRBV7-9 and TRBJ2-5): DTGVSQNPRHKITKRGQNVTFRCDPISEHNRLYWYRQTLGQGPEFLTYFQNEAQLEKSRLLSDRFSAERPKGSFSTLEIQRTEQGDSAMYLCASSEQETQYFGPGTRLLVL.

This chain connects TRBV7-9 to TRBJ1-4; 10 nucleotides align to TRBD1. The CDR3 extends over 15 amino acids. The V and J ends lost 5 bases and 9 bases, in that order; junction bases with no gene match: 9. CDR1 is SEHNR, CDR2 FQNEAQ, per germline (reference sequence). CDR3 in amino acids: CASSTRDRGPQKLFF. The CDR3 DNA sequence: TGTGCCAGCAGCACCCGGGACAGGGGACCCCAAAAACTGTTTTTT.

The genes are TRBV6-6 and TRBJ1-1, with D possibly TRBD1 on 5 matching bases. Germline V gives CDR1 MNHNY, CDR2 SVGAGI (reference sequence). The V and J ends lost 2 bases and 1 base respectively, with 8 bases between them. The CDR3 covers 14 residues. This chain's CDR3 is CASSYTGANTEAFF. The CDR3 bases are TGTGCCAGCAGTTACACAGGAGCGAACACTGAAGCTTTCTTT.

A word on this clone: This CDR3 is also generated by other DNA sequences in the sample. The V and J genes are TRBV6-5 and TRBJ2-1, with D perhaps matching TRBD1 (5 bases). Germline lookup yields CDR1 MNHEY and CDR2 SVGAGI. V shed 8 bases and J shed 0 bases, with 8 bases lying between them. This CDR3 has 13 amino acids. The CDR3 sequence is CASQGSSYNEQFF. The CDR3 nucleotides read TGTGCCAGCCAGGGAAGCTCCTACAATGAGCAGTTCTTC.

The chain links TRBV29-1 to TRBJ2-1, with 9 bases matching TRBD1. V lost 4 bases, J lost 9 bases, and 13 bases stayed unmatched. The CDR3 consists of 15 residues. Germline V gene sequence: CDR1 SQVTM, CDR2 ANQGSEA. The CDR3 reads CSVVRLGQGGGEQFF. The CDR3 region has the DNA TGCAGCGTTGTTCGGCTGGGACAGGGTGGCGGTGAGCAGTTCTTC.

V gene TRBV27 combines with J gene TRBJ1-2, with 7 nucleotides matching TRBD1. In germline, CDR1 is MNHEY, CDR2 SMNVEV (reference sequence). The V gene end was trimmed by 0 bases and the J gene end by 7 bases; junction bases not matched to a gene: 8. The CDR3 contains 15 residues. CDR3: CASSLSPTGMSGYTF. CDR3 bases: TGTGCCAGCAGTTTATCCCCGACAGGGATGAGTGGCTACACCTTC.

The chain has TRBV6-4 and TRBJ1-4; D remains ambiguous. Trimming left V 7 bases short and J 7 bases short, with 13 bases between. Germline CDR1 reads MRHNA; CDR2 reads SNTAGT. This CDR3 comprises 13 residues. CDR3 protein: CASTTSEGEKLFF. The CDR3, as DNA: TGTGCCAGCACGACGAGCGAGGGTGAAAAACTGTTTTTT.

The gene calls are TRBV15 and TRBJ2-2, with D perhaps matching TRBD1 (5 bases). CDR1 is LNHNV, CDR2 YYDKDF, per germline (reference sequence). V lost 6 bases to trimming and J lost 5 bases, with 7 bases between them. The length of the CDR3 is 12 residues. The CDR3 spells CATRGPTGELFF. For the CDR3, the DNA is TGTGCCACCAGGGGGCCTACCGGGGAGCTGTTTTTT. Combining the CDR3 with reference TRBV15 and TRBJ2-2 gives the whole variable domain DAMVIQNPRYQVTQFGKPVTLSCSQTLNHNVMYWYQQKSSQAPKLLFHYYDKDFNNEADTPDNFQSRRPNTSFCFLDIRSPGLGDTAMYLCATRGPTGELFFGEGSRLTVL.

Ten or more counts support this clone. This sequence joins TRBV6-1 and TRBJ2-7; the match to TRBD2 covers 10 bases. This CDR3 is 15 amino acids long. With 3 bases clipped from V and 4 bases from J, the junction kept 6 bases outside the gene matches. Germline loops: CDR1 MNHNS, CDR2 SASEGT. The CDR3 coding sequence is TGTGCCAGCAGTGAGGTTCTAGCGGGAGTTTACGAGCAGTACTTC. Translating gives CASSEVLAGVYEQYF.

This chain links TRBV28 with TRBJ2-2, with D unresolved. The CDR3 sequence is 13 residues long. The germline gives CDR1 MDHEN, CDR2 SYDVKM. Trimming removed 7 bases from V and 3 bases from J, with 9 bases in between. In nucleotides, the CDR3 is TGTGCCAGCAATTCCCGCTACACCGGGGAGCTGTTTTTT. Translating gives CASNSRYTGELFF.

This clone was found once. V is TRBV27 and J is TRBJ1-1, with D possibly TRBD1 on 6 matching bases. The CDR3 spans 14 residues. Trimming removed 6 bases at V and 0 bases at J, with 11 bases between. Germline CDR1 reads MNHEY; CDR2 reads SMNVEV (reference sequence). The CDR3 is CASRTQGLNTEAFF. The CDR3, as DNA: TGTGCCAGCAGAACACAGGGACTGAACACTGAAGCTTTCTTT.

The rearrangement uses TRBV27 and TRBJ1-5; TRBD1 might be the D (5 bases). Trimming pared 4 bases from V and 5 bases from J, leaving 15 bases between. Germline V gene data show CDR1 as MNHEY and CDR2 as SMNVEV (reference sequence). This CDR3 comprises 15 residues. The chain's CDR3 is CASSSIRRGDQPQHF. CDR3 sequence (DNA): TGTGCCAGCAGTTCCATTCGAAGGGGAGATCAGCCCCAGCATTTT.